These T cell receptor beta chains were read from a single sample in a study of T cell responses to AZD1222 COVID-19 vaccine. Using immunoSEQ multiplex PCR, the repertoire was profiled, and TCRdb retains in-frame clones only, with some absent. The sample shows roughly 84,000 clones, approximately 83% of them seen only once. The material was peripheral blood, obtained 28 days after the second AZD1222 dose. These receptors were obtained from an adult who received the AZD1222 COVID-19 vaccine. CDR3s include the opening cysteine and the closing phenylalanine or tryptophan. D genes are given only for firm matches. Where a row states a size, it is once, few, many or the class of an expanded clone; other rows omit it.

clone_size: .
j_call: TRBJ1-6
v_call: TRBV19
d_call: .
cdr3_nt: TGTGCCAGTAGTATTCCCAATTCACCCCTCCACTTT
cdr3_aa: CASSIPNSPLHF

clone_size: .
j_call: TRBJ2-1
v_call: TRBV7-9
d_call: TRBD2
cdr3_nt: TGTGCCAGCAGCTTAGCGGCTAGCGGGAGACCGAATGAGCAGTTCTTC
cdr3_aa: CASSLAASGRPNEQFF

clone_size: .
j_call: TRBJ1-2
v_call: TRBV6-2/TRBV6-3
d_call: TRBD1
cdr3_nt: TGTGCCAGCAGCCGCCCTGACAGGGCTTCTTACCCGTATGGCTACACCTTC
cdr3_aa: CASSRPDRASYPYGYTF

clone_size: .
j_call: TRBJ1-1
v_call: TRBV7-2
d_call: .
cdr3_nt: TGTGCCAGCAGCAAACAGGGCCAGGTGATGAACACTGAAGCTTTCTTT
cdr3_aa: CASSKQGQVMNTEAFF

clone_size: .
j_call: TRBJ2-4
v_call: TRBV5-1
d_call: TRBD1
cdr3_nt: TGCGCCAGCAGCTTTAGTCTGGACAGGGGGCAGAACATTCAGTACTTC
cdr3_aa: CASSFSLDRGQNIQYF

clone_size: few
j_call: TRBJ1-2
v_call: TRBV7-2
d_call: TRBD1
cdr3_nt: TGTGCCAGCAGCTTAGGGACAGGGGAGCGTGGCTACACCTTC
cdr3_aa: CASSLGTGERGYTF

clone_size: .
j_call: TRBJ2-5
v_call: TRBV5-6
d_call: .
cdr3_nt: TGTGCCAGCAGCTTGGCGGCAGGGACCCAGTACTTC
cdr3_aa: CASSLAAGTQYF

clone_size: .
j_call: TRBJ2-3
v_call: TRBV19
d_call: TRBD1
cdr3_nt: TGTGCCAGTAGGAACGAGGCAGGGGGTGTCTTAGATACGCAGTATTTT
cdr3_aa: CASRNEAGGVLDTQYF

clone_size: .
j_call: TRBJ2-7
v_call: TRBV11-2
d_call: .
cdr3_nt: TGTGCCAGCAGCAGATCTAGCTTCGCCTACGAGCAGTACTTC
cdr3_aa: CASSRSSFAYEQYF

clone_size: .
j_call: TRBJ2-3
v_call: TRBV6-2/TRBV6-3
d_call: TRBD2
cdr3_nt: TGTGCCAGCAGTCAAATTACCGGGACTAGGGGCACAGATACGCAGTATTTT
cdr3_aa: CASSQITGTRGTDTQYF

clone_size: .
j_call: TRBJ2-5
v_call: TRBV6-2/TRBV6-3
d_call: .
cdr3_nt: TGTGCCAGCAGTGGGACGGCCAGTGAGACCCAGTACTTC
cdr3_aa: CASSGTASETQYF

clone_size: .
j_call: TRBJ1-4
v_call: TRBV18
d_call: .
cdr3_nt: TGTGCCAGCTCAAACGGGGCCGTCGAAAAACTGTTTTTT
cdr3_aa: CASSNGAVEKLFF

clone_size: .
j_call: TRBJ1-2
v_call: TRBV6-2/TRBV6-3
d_call: TRBD1
cdr3_nt: TGTGCCAGCAGTCCCGGGACAGGGGCCTCTAACTATGGCTACACCTTC
cdr3_aa: CASSPGTGASNYGYTF

clone_size: .
j_call: TRBJ1-5
v_call: TRBV5-6
d_call: TRBD1
cdr3_nt: TGTGCCAGCAGCACGGGACAGGGGGTAGGGCCCCAGCATTTT
cdr3_aa: CASSTGQGVGPQHF

clone_size: .
j_call: TRBJ2-3
v_call: TRBV6-1
d_call: .
cdr3_nt: TGTGCCAGCAGTGGCTATGGACAGAGCTCAACTAGCACAGATACGCAGTATTTT
cdr3_aa: CASSGYGQSSTSTDTQYF

clone_size: .
j_call: TRBJ1-4
v_call: TRBV6-6
d_call: TRBD1
cdr3_nt: TGTGCCAGCGCACAGGGGGCCGCTAATGAAAAACTGTTTTTT
cdr3_aa: CASAQGAANEKLFF

clone_size: .
j_call: TRBJ1-2
v_call: TRBV3-1/TRBV3-2
d_call: TRBD1
cdr3_nt: TGTGCCAGCAGCTCCCGACAGGGGGTCTATGGCTACACCTTC
cdr3_aa: CASSSRQGVYGYTF

clone_size: .
j_call: TRBJ2-2
v_call: TRBV7-9
d_call: .
cdr3_nt: TGTGCCAGCCATACCGGGGAGCTGTTTTTT
cdr3_aa: CASHTGELFF

clone_size: .
j_call: TRBJ1-6
v_call: TRBV12-3/TRBV12-4
d_call: .
cdr3_nt: TGTGCCAGCCGCCAAGAGTATAATTCACCCCTCCACTTT
cdr3_aa: CASRQEYNSPLHF

clone_size: .
j_call: TRBJ1-1
v_call: TRBV30
d_call: TRBD1
cdr3_nt: TGTGCCTGGACCATCAGGAGGGGGCTTCCCTCTATGAACACTGAAGCTTTCTTT
cdr3_aa: CAWTIRRGLPSMNTEAFF

clone_size: .
j_call: TRBJ2-7
v_call: TRBV7-6
d_call: TRBD1
cdr3_nt: TGTGCCAGCAGCCGGACAGGGGGCTCCTACGAGCAGTACTTC
cdr3_aa: CASSRTGGSYEQYF

clone_size: .
j_call: TRBJ2-7
v_call: TRBV7-2
d_call: TRBD2
cdr3_nt: TGTGCCAGCAGCCGTACTAGCGGGAATGGGTACGAGCAGTACTTC
cdr3_aa: CASSRTSGNGYEQYF

clone_size: once
j_call: TRBJ1-1
v_call: TRBV6-6
d_call: .
cdr3_nt: TGTGCCAGCAGTTACAGGGGAATATCCACTGAAGCTTTCTTT
cdr3_aa: CASSYRGISTEAFF

clone_size: .
j_call: TRBJ2-2
v_call: TRBV3-1/TRBV3-2
d_call: .
cdr3_nt: TGTGCCAGCAGCCATCTTCCCGGGGAGCTGTTTTTT
cdr3_aa: CASSHLPGELFF

clone_size: .
j_call: TRBJ2-3
v_call: TRBV19
d_call: TRBD2
cdr3_nt: TGTGCCAGTAGTCTAAGCGGGGGACAAATAGATACGCAGTATTTT
cdr3_aa: CASSLSGGQIDTQYF

clone_size: many
j_call: TRBJ2-7
v_call: TRBV5-5
d_call: TRBD2
cdr3_nt: TGTGCCAGCAGCTTGGAGGGACTAGCGGGAGTGCACGAGCAGTACTTC
cdr3_aa: CASSLEGLAGVHEQYF

clone_size: .
j_call: TRBJ1-1
v_call: TRBV18
d_call: .
cdr3_nt: TGTGCCAGCTCACCATCCAAACCCATGAACACTGAAGCTTTCTTT
cdr3_aa: CASSPSKPMNTEAFF

clone_size: .
j_call: TRBJ2-7
v_call: TRBV7-9
d_call: TRBD2
cdr3_nt: TGTGCCAGCAGCCCCGGACTAGCGGGAGAGTTATACGAGCAGTACTTC
cdr3_aa: CASSPGLAGELYEQYF

clone_size: .
j_call: TRBJ1-4
v_call: TRBV5-8
d_call: .
cdr3_nt: TGTGCCAGCAGCTTGGGGAGGGGTACTGAAAAACTGTTTTTT
cdr3_aa: CASSLGRGTEKLFF

clone_size: once
j_call: TRBJ2-3
v_call: TRBV5-4
d_call: TRBD1
cdr3_nt: TGTGCCAGCACCACCGTCAGGGGGGATACGCAGTATTTT
cdr3_aa: CASTTVRGDTQYF

clone_size: .
j_call: TRBJ1-1
v_call: TRBV28
d_call: .
cdr3_nt: TGTGCCAGCAGTATCTACACAGGGTACGCTGAAGCTTTCTTT
cdr3_aa: CASSIYTGYAEAFF

clone_size: .
j_call: TRBJ1-6
v_call: TRBV5-1
d_call: .
cdr3_nt: TGCGCCAGCAGACGGACCGAGCTGTCCTATAATTCACCCCTCCACTTT
cdr3_aa: CASRRTELSYNSPLHF

clone_size: few
j_call: TRBJ2-3
v_call: TRBV6-5
d_call: TRBD2
cdr3_nt: TGTGCCAGCAGCCTCGGGGGGGTAACAGATACGCAGTATTTT
cdr3_aa: CASSLGGVTDTQYF

clone_size: .
j_call: TRBJ1-3
v_call: TRBV7-9
d_call: .
cdr3_nt: TGTGCCAGCAGTTCCAGGGAAAAGAGTCTCTTTGGAAACACCATATATTTT
cdr3_aa: CASSSREKSLFGNTIYF

clone_size: .
j_call: TRBJ2-7
v_call: TRBV7-2
d_call: .
cdr3_nt: TGTGCCAGCAGCTTAGATTTGGCAGGGGCGCGCGAGCAGTACTTC
cdr3_aa: CASSLDLAGAREQYF

clone_size: .
j_call: TRBJ1-3
v_call: TRBV30
d_call: TRBD1
cdr3_nt: TGTGCCTGGAACAGGGGGCACCTCACCTCTGGAAACACCATATATTTT
cdr3_aa: CAWNRGHLTSGNTIYF

clone_size: .
j_call: TRBJ2-4
v_call: TRBV10-3
d_call: .
cdr3_nt: TGTGCCATCAGTGAGTCAGTGACAGTTCTAGCCAAAAACATTCAGTACTTC
cdr3_aa: CAISESVTVLAKNIQYF

clone_size: .
j_call: TRBJ1-4
v_call: TRBV5-1
d_call: .
cdr3_nt: TGCGCCAGCAGCTCTTCGACAGGCCCAACAACTAATGAAAAACTGTTTTTT
cdr3_aa: CASSSSTGPTTNEKLFF

clone_size: few
j_call: TRBJ2-2
v_call: TRBV3-1/TRBV3-2
d_call: .
cdr3_nt: TGTGCCAGTTCTGAGGGCTCCAACACCGGGGAGCTGTTTTTT
cdr3_aa: CASSEGSNTGELFF

clone_size: .
j_call: TRBJ2-1
v_call: TRBV24-1
d_call: TRBD2
cdr3_nt: TGTGCCACCAAGTCTAGCGGGAGCGGTGAGCAGTTCTTC
cdr3_aa: CATKSSGSGEQFF

clone_size: .
j_call: TRBJ1-1
v_call: TRBV6-5
d_call: .
cdr3_nt: TGTGCCAGTGGGAGGGGAGAAAGGAGCACTGAAGCTTTCTTT
cdr3_aa: CASGRGERSTEAFF

clone_size: .
j_call: TRBJ1-1
v_call: TRBV3-1/TRBV3-2
d_call: .
cdr3_nt: TGTGCCAGCAGCCAAGAGGGGGGAAGAACTGAAGCTTTCTTT
cdr3_aa: CASSQEGGRTEAFF

clone_size: .
j_call: TRBJ1-3
v_call: TRBV11-3
d_call: TRBD1
cdr3_nt: TGTGCCAGCAGACCACCTTACGGACAGGCCAACTCTGGAAACACCATATATTTT
cdr3_aa: CASRPPYGQANSGNTIYF

clone_size: .
j_call: TRBJ2-5
v_call: TRBV28
d_call: TRBD2
cdr3_nt: TGTGCCAGCAGTAGGAGCGGGAGGGGGCGAGAGACCCAGTACTTC
cdr3_aa: CASSRSGRGRETQYF

clone_size: .
j_call: TRBJ2-7
v_call: TRBV29-1
d_call: TRBD1
cdr3_nt: TGCAGCGCAAAACAGGGGGGAAGGAACGAGCAGTACTTC
cdr3_aa: CSAKQGGRNEQYF

clone_size: .
j_call: TRBJ2-7
v_call: TRBV3-1/TRBV3-2
d_call: .
cdr3_nt: TGTGCCAGCAGCCCCCTCTACGAGCAGTACTTC
cdr3_aa: CASSPLYEQYF

clone_size: few
j_call: TRBJ1-5
v_call: TRBV5-4
d_call: .
cdr3_nt: TGTGCCAGCAGCTTGGGGGGTGGGAATCAGCCCCAGCATTTT
cdr3_aa: CASSLGGGNQPQHF

clone_size: .
j_call: TRBJ2-1
v_call: TRBV30
d_call: TRBD1
cdr3_nt: TGTGCCTGGAGAATCAAAACGGGACAGGGTTACAATGAGCAGTTCTTC
cdr3_aa: CAWRIKTGQGYNEQFF

clone_size: .
j_call: TRBJ2-7
v_call: TRBV18
d_call: .
cdr3_nt: TGTGCCAGCTCCGCCGGGCCCCCCACCTACGAGCAGTACTTC
cdr3_aa: CASSAGPPTYEQYF

clone_size: few
j_call: TRBJ1-5
v_call: TRBV6-5
d_call: TRBD1
cdr3_nt: TGTGCCAGCATTAGGGACAGTACAGTTAATCAGCCCCAGCATTTT
cdr3_aa: CASIRDSTVNQPQHF

clone_size: .
j_call: TRBJ2-2
v_call: TRBV28
d_call: .
cdr3_nt: TGTGCCAGCAGCCCCGTGTTGCGGACCGGGGAGCTGTTTTTT
cdr3_aa: CASSPVLRTGELFF

clone_size: once
j_call: TRBJ2-2
v_call: TRBV7-7
d_call: TRBD2
cdr3_nt: TGTGCCAGCCAGGAGGGTAGCGGGGTCACCGGGGAGCTGTTTTTT
cdr3_aa: CASQEGSGVTGELFF

clone_size: once
j_call: TRBJ2-3
v_call: TRBV5-1
d_call: .
cdr3_nt: TGCGCCAGCAGCTTGGCTTCTAGCGTCGATACGCAGTATTTT
cdr3_aa: CASSLASSVDTQYF

clone_size: .
j_call: TRBJ2-7
v_call: TRBV27
d_call: .
cdr3_nt: TGTGCCAGCAGTGGAAACTACGAGCAGTACTTC
cdr3_aa: CASSGNYEQYF